A single sample is the source of the 13 T cell receptor beta chains below, sequenced in a study of blood T cell repertoires in COVID-19. Clones were read by immunoSEQ multiplex PCR, and TCRdb kept only the in-frame ones, dropping some. Of roughly 75,000 clones listed, approximately 80% are singletons. Sequencing was performed on peripheral blood. The receptor source for this set is a man aged 45-60 years with COVID-19, enrolled during active disease.

V and J are TRBV19 and TRBJ1-3; no reliable D call. The CDR3 length is 14 residues. Deletions cut 6 bases from V and 3 bases from J, with 12 bases between. Germline CDR1 LNHDA, CDR2 SQIVND (reference sequence). CDR3 residues: CASSLIGGGNTIYF. As DNA, the CDR3 is TGTGCCAGTAGCCTTATAGGCGGTGGAAACACCATATATTTT.

The gene calls are TRBV27 and TRBJ1-5; weak D call: TRBD1 (6 bases). The CDR3 is 13 residues long. Germline V lookup: CDR1 MNHEY, CDR2 SMNVEV (reference sequence). V dropped 6 bases and J dropped 6 bases, with 12 bases sitting between them. This CDR3 is CASSPGVRQPQHF. CDR3 sequence (DNA): TGTGCCAGCAGCCCAGGGGTTCGTCAGCCCCAGCATTTT.

The gene calls are TRBV27 and TRBJ1-2; D call uncertain. The CDR3 has 18 amino acids. The V gene lost 4 bases and the J gene lost 0 bases, with 21 bases spanning the gap. Germline-derived CDR1 and CDR2 are MNHEY and SMNVEV (reference sequence). The CDR3 DNA sequence: TGTGCCAGCAGTTCGTCACGCAGGTCCTTAAACTCTAACTATGGCTACACCTTC. Translated: CASSSSRRSLNSNYGYTF.

The genes are TRBV19 and TRBJ1-1; TRBD1 matches 7 bases. This CDR3 has 13 amino acids. Unmatched junction bases numbered 7, after V lost 8 bases and J lost 4 bases. Germline loops: CDR1 LNHDA, CDR2 SQIVND (reference sequence). Here the CDR3 reads CASSPRGSTEAFF. In DNA form, the CDR3 reads TGTGCCAGTTCCCCCAGGGGGAGCACTGAAGCTTTCTTT.

The J gene is TRBJ2-1, the V gene TRBV29-1; D is perhaps TRBD1 (5 bases). V shed 6 bases and J shed 5 bases, with 17 bases lying between them. CDR1 and CDR2 (germline): SQVTM, ANQGSEA. The CDR3 spans 14 residues. In DNA, the CDR3 is TGCAGCGTGAAAAAGGGGCGGCAAAACAATGAGCAGTTCTTC. Amino acid sequence: CSVKKGRQNNEQFF.

The chain combines TRBV3-1 (or the pseudogene TRBV3-2) with TRBJ2-7; TRBD1 agrees at 7 bases. After removal of 1 base from V and 6 bases from J, the junction contained 3 bases not matched to a gene. This CDR3 has 13 residues. Per the germline V gene, CDR1 is LGHDT and CDR2 is YNNKEL (reference sequence). The CDR3 spells CASSQGQGSEQYF. The DNA of the CDR3 is TGTGCCAGCAGCCAAGGACAGGGCTCCGAGCAGTACTTC.

This clone appeared once. This rearrangement joins TRBV29-1 to TRBJ2-7, with 9 bases fitting TRBD1. The CDR3 sequence is 11 residues long. V lost 7 bases, J lost 5 bases, and 3 bases stayed unmatched. CDR1 is SQVTM and CDR2 is ANQGSEA in the germline V gene. The CDR3: CSADRGNEQYF. CDR3 sequence (DNA): TGCAGCGCGGACAGGGGCAACGAGCAGTACTTC.

The J gene is TRBJ2-4, the V gene TRBV6-2 or TRBV6-3; D not resolved. This CDR3 contains 15 residues. V was pared by 5 bases and J by 3 bases, with 14 bases between. The germline gives CDR1 MNHEY, CDR2 SVGEGT. The CDR3 sequence is CASSPIEEGKNIQYF. CDR3 nucleotides: TGTGCCAGCAGTCCAATTGAGGAAGGCAAAAACATTCAGTACTTC.

The rearrangement uses TRBV5-5 and TRBJ1-4; TRBD1 matches 7 bases. This CDR3 is built from 16 residues. V lost 3 bases and J lost 5; bases outside the gene matches: 10. The germline V gene has CDR1 SGHKS and CDR2 YYEKEE (reference sequence). The CDR3 is CASSWAPGQLNEKLFF. In DNA form, the CDR3 reads TGTGCCAGCAGCTGGGCCCCGGGACAGTTGAATGAAAAACTGTTTTTT.

The chain has TRBV9 and TRBJ2-1; possibly TRBD2 for D (6 bases). With 6 bases removed from V and 7 bases from J, the gap between germline ends came to 20 bases. This CDR3 spans 15 amino acids. Germline loops: CDR1 SGDLS, CDR2 YYNGEE. The CDR3 loop reads CASNGGNLMQNEQFF. CDR3 sequence (DNA): TGTGCCAGCAATGGGGGGAATCTGATGCAGAATGAGCAGTTCTTC.

The V call is TRBV14, the J call TRBJ1-5, with D perhaps matching TRBD1 (5 bases). V was pared by 3 bases and J by 1 base, with 7 bases between. This CDR3 is built from 14 residues. Germline lookup yields CDR1 SGHDN and CDR2 FVKESK. CDR3 protein: CASSQAGSNQPQHF. The CDR3 coding sequence is TGTGCCAGCAGCCAGGCAGGGAGCAATCAGCCCCAGCATTTT.

V and J are TRBV25-1 and TRBJ2-7; D remains unclear. The CDR3 is 13 amino acids. The germline V and J ends were trimmed by 3 bases and 4 bases, with 10 bases remaining between them. Germline CDR1 is MGHDK and CDR2 is SYGVNS. The CDR3 region has the DNA TGTGCCAGCAGTGACCCCTTTCTATACGAGCAGTACTTC. It codes for CASSDPFLYEQYF.

The rearrangement uses TRBV29-1 and TRBJ1-2; TRBD1 matches at 10 bases. V trimming: 2 bases; J trimming: 7 bases; junction bases outside the gene matches: 4. Germline CDR1 reads SQVTM; CDR2 reads ANQGSEA. The CDR3 sequence is 13 residues long. Here the CDR3 reads CSVERQGALGYTF. The CDR3 DNA is TGCAGCGTTGAACGACAGGGGGCGCTTGGCTACACCTTC.